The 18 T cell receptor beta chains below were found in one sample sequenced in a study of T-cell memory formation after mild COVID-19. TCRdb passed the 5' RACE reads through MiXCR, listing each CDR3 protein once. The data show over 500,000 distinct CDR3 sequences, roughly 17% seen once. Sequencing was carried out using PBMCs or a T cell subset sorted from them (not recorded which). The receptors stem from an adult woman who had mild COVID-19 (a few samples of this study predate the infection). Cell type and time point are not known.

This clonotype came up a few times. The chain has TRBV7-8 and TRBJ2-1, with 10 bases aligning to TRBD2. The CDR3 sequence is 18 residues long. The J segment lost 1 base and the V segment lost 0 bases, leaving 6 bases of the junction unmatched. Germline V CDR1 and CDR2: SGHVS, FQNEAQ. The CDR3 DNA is TGTGCCAGCAGCTTAGCGCTCGGACTAGCGGTTTCCTACAATGAGCAGTTCTTC. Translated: CASSLALGLAVSYNEQFF. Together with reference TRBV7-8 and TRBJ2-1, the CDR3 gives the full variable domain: GAGVSQSPRYKVAKRGQDVALRCDPISGHVSLFWYQQALGQGPEFLTYFQNEAQLDKSGLPSDRFFAERPEGSVSTLKIQRTQQEDSAVYLCASSLALGLAVSYNEQFFGPGTRLTVL.

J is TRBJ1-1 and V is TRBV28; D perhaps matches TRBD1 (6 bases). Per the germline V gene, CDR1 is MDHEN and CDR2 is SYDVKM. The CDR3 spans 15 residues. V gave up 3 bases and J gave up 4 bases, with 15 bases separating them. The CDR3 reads CASSFSRGVGTEAFF. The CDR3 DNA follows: TGTGCCAGCAGTTTCAGTAGGGGGGTAGGCACTGAAGCTTTCTTT.

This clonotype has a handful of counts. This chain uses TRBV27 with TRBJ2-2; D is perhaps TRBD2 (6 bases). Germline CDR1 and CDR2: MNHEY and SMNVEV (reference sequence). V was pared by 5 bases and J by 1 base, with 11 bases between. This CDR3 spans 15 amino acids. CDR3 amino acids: CASSSSGWNTGELFF. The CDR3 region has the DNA TGTGCCAGCAGTAGTAGCGGATGGAACACCGGGGAGCTGTTTTTT.

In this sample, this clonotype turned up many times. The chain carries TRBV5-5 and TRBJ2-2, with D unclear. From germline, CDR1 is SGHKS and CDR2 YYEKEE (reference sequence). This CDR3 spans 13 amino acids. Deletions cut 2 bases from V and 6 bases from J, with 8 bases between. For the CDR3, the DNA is TGTGCCAGCAGCTTTAGATCTTCCGGGGAGCTGTTTTTT. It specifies CASSFRSSGELFF.

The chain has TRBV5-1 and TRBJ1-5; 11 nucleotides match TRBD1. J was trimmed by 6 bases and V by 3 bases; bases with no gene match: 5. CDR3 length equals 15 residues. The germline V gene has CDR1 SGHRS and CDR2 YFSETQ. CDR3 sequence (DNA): TGCGCCAGCAGCTCCGGGACAGGGGGAGCTCAGCCCCAGCATTTT. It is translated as CASSSGTGGAQPQHF.

This CDR3 reads CSAINRHEAFF. The CDR3 DNA sequence: TGCAGTGCAATTAACAGGCATGAAGCTTTCTTT. The chain has TRBV20-1 and TRBJ1-1; D may be TRBD1 (5 bases). The germline V gene encodes CDR1 DFQATT and CDR2 SNEGSKA (reference sequence). Trimming pared 6 bases from V and 7 bases from J, leaving 12 bases between. The CDR3 has 11 amino acids.

For the CDR3, the DNA is TGCGCCAGCAGCCAGGATCCGGGACTAAGATACAATGAGCAGTTCTTC. This encodes CASSQDPGLRYNEQFF. The chain has TRBV4-1 and TRBJ2-1; 7 bases line up with TRBD2. V lost 3 bases to trimming and J lost 4 bases; unmatched junction nucleotides: 9. Germline assignment: CDR1 MGHRA and CDR2 YSYEKL. CDR3 size: 16 residues.

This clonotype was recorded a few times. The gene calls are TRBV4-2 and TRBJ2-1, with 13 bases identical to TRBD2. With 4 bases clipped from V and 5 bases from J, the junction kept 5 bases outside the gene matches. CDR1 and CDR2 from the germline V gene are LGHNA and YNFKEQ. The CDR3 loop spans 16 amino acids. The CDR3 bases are TGTGCCAGCAGCCCGGGACTAGCGGGACCCGACAATGAGCAGTTCTTC. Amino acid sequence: CASSPGLAGPDNEQFF.

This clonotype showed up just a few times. In DNA form, the CDR3 reads TGTGCCAGCAGTGAGGACCGCTATGGCTACACCTTC. Translation gives CASSEDRYGYTF. V is TRBV2 and J is TRBJ1-2; no clear D. CDR1 is SNHLY, CDR2 FYNNEI, per germline. This CDR3 spans 12 amino acids. V was trimmed by 3 bases and J by 4 bases, leaving 6 bases between them.

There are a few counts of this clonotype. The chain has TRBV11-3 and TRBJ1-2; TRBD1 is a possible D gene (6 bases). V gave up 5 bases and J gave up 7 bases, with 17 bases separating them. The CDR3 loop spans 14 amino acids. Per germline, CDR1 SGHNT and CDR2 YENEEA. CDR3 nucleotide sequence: TGTGCCAGCAGCCCTGGGGACACCGGCGGTGGCTACACCTTC. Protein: CASSPGDTGGGYTF.

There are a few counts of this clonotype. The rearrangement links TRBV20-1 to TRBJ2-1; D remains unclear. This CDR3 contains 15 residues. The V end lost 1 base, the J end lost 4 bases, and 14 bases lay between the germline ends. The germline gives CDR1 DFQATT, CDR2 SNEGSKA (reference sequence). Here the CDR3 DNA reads TGCAGTGCTAGAGGTCATAGTTGGGGATACAATGAGCAGTTCTTC. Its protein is CSARGHSWGYNEQFF.

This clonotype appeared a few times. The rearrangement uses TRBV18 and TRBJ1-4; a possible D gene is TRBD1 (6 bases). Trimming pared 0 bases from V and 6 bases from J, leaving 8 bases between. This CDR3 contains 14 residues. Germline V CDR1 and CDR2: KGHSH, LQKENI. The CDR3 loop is CASSPPGAYEKLFF. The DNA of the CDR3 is TGTGCCAGCTCACCACCGGGGGCATATGAAAAACTGTTTTTT.

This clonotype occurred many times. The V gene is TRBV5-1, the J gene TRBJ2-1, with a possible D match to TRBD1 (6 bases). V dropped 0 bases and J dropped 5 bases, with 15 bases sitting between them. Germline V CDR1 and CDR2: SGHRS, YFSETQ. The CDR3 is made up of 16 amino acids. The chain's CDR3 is CASSLALQGPDNEQFF. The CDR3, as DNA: TGCGCCAGCAGCTTGGCCCTTCAGGGGCCGGACAATGAGCAGTTCTTC.

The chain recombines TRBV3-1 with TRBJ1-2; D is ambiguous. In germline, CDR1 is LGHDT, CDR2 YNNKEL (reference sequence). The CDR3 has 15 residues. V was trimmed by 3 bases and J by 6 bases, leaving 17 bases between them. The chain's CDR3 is CASSHRGEGMDGYTF. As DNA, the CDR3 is TGTGCCAGCAGCCACCGCGGGGAGGGAATGGATGGCTACACCTTC.

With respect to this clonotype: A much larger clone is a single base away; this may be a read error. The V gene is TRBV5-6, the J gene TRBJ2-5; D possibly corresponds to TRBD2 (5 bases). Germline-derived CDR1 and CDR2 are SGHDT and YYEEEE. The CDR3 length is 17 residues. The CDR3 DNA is TGTGACAGCAGCCCCCGGCGAGGACTGTGGGGACAAGAGACCCAGTACTTC. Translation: CDSSPRRGLWGQETQYF.

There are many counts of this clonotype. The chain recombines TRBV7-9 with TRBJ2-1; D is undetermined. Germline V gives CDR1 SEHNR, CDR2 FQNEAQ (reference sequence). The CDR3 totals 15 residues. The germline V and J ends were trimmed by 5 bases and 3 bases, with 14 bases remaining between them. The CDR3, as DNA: TGTGCCAGCAGCCCCCACCGACGAATCTACAATGAGCAGTTCTTC. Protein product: CASSPHRRIYNEQFF.

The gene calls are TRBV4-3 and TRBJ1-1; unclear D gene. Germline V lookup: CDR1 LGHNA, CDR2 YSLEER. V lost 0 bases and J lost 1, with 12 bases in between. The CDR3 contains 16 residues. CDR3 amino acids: CASSQDPPPGNTEAFF. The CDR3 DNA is TGCGCCAGCAGCCAAGACCCGCCACCGGGGAACACTGAAGCTTTCTTT.

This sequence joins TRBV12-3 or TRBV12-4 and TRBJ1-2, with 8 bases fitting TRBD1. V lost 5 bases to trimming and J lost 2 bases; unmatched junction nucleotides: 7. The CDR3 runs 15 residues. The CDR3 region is CASSLNGQGNYGYTF. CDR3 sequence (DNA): TGTGCCAGCAGTCTAAACGGACAGGGAAACTATGGCTACACCTTC.